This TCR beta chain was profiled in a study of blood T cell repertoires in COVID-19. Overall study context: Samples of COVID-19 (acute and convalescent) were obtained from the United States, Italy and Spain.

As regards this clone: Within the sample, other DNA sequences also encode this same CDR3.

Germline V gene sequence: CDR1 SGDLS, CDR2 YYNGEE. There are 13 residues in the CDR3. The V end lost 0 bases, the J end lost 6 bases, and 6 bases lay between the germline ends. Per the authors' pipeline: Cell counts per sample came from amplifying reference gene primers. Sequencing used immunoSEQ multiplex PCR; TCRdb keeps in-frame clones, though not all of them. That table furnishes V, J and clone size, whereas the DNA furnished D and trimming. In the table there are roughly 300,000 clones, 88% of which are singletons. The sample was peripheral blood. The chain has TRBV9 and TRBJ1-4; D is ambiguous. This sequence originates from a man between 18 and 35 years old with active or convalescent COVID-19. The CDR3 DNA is TGTGCCAGCAGCGTAGGGCAGGATGAAAAACTGTTTTTT. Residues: CASSVGQDEKLFF. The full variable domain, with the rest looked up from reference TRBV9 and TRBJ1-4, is DSGVTQTPKHLITATGQRVTLRCSPRSGDLSVYWYQQSLDQGLQFLIQYYNGEERAKGNILERFSAQQFPDLHSELNLSSLELGDSALYFCASSVGQDEKLFFGSGTQLSVL.